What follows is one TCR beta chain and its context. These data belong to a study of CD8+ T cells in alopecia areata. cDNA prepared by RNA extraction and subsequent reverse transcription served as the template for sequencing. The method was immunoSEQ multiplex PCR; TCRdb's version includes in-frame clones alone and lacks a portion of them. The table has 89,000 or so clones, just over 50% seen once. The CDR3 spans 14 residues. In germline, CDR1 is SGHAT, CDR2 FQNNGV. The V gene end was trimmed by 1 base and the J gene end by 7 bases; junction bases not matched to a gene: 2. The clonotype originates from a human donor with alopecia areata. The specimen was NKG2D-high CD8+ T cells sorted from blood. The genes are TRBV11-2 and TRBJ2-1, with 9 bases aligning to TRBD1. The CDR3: CASSLGTGANEQFF. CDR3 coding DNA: TGTGCCAGCAGCTTAGGGACAGGGGCAAATGAGCAGTTCTTC.